This T cell receptor (beta chain) derives from a study of blood T cell repertoires in COVID-19. Study as a whole: The United States, Italy and Spain supplied acute and convalescent COVID-19 samples. Sources were T cells, B-cell-depleted T cells, or PBMCs; the material itself was cDNA or gDNA.

The CDR3 is made up of 14 amino acids. Trimming cost V 4 bases and J 3 bases, with 9 bases left between them. Germline V lookup: CDR1 ENHRY, CDR2 SYGVKD. As originally analysed: Cell counts per sample came from amplifying reference gene primers. Measured with immunoSEQ multiplex PCR; TCRdb has only the in-frame clones, and not every one. V, J and clone size reflect that table, while D and trimming were determined from the DNA. The sample has about 130,000 clones, 77% seen once; the top ten hold over 15%. This TCR derives from a man at least 80 years old with acute or convalescent COVID-19. Sequencing was performed on peripheral blood. The chain couples TRBV10-3 to TRBJ1-4, with D tentatively TRBD1 (5 bases). The CDR3 is CAISGGSANEKLFF. The CDR3 bases are TGTGCCATCAGTGGGGGCAGTGCTAATGAAAAACTGTTTTTT.